Sequencing of this TCR beta chain was carried out in a study of shared clonotypes between healthy human individuals. The run depth of the assay was deep. Profiling relied on immunoSEQ multiplex PCR, and the TCRdb table lists in-frame clones only, not all of them. In the table there are 1.6 million or so clones, about 98.5% of which are singletons. Trimming cost V 6 bases and J 8 bases, with 20 bases left between them. CDR3 length: 14 amino acids. The germline V gene has CDR1 SQVTM and CDR2 ANQGSEA. The receptor comes from a man aged 30 to 45 in good health. This sequence joins TRBV29-1 and TRBJ2-4, with TRBD1 as a possible D gene (6 bases). The sample comprised naive CD4+ T cells sorted from blood. Subset defined: CD45RA+ positively selected. CDR3 bases: TGCAGCGTACCCTCGTGGGGGCCTCAGGACATTCAGTACTTC. Encoded protein: CSVPSWGPQDIQYF.